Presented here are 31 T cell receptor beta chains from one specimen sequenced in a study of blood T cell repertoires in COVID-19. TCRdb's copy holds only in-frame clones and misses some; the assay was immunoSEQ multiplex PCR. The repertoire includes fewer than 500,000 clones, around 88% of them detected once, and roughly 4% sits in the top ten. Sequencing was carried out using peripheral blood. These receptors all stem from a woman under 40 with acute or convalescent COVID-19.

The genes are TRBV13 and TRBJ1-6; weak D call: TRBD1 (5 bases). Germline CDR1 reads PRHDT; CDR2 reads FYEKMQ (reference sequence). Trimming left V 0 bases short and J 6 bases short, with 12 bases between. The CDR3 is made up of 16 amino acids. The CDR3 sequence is CASSLGGLGGNSPLHF. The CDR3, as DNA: TGTGCCAGCAGCTTAGGAGGCCTCGGGGGTAATTCACCCCTCCACTTT. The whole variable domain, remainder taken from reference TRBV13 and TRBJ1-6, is AAGVIQSPRHLIKEKRETATLKCYPIPRHDTVYWYQQGPGQDPQFLISFYEKMQSDKGSIPDRFSAQQFSDYHSELNMSSLELGDSALYFCASSLGGLGGNSPLHFGNGTRLTVT.

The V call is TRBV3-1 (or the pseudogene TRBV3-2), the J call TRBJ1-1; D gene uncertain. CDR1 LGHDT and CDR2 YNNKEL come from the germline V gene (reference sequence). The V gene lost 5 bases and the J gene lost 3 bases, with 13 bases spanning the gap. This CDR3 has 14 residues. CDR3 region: CASSFRSRDTEAFF. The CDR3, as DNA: TGTGCCAGCAGCTTCCGCTCCCGGGACACTGAAGCTTTCTTT.

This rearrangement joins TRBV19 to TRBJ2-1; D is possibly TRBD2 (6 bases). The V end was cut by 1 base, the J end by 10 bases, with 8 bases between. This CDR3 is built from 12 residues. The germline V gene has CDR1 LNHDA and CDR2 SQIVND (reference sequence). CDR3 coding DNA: TGTGCCAGTAGTATAGGGGGGGTAGAGCAGTTCTTC. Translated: CASSIGGVEQFF.

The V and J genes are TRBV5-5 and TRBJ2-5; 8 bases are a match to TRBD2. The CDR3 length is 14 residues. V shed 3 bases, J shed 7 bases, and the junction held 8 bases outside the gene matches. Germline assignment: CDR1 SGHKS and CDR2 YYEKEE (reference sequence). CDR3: CASSSPGLDVTQYF. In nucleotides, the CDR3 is TGTGCCAGCAGCTCACCGGGACTAGATGTGACCCAGTACTTC.

The CDR3 here is CASSLKTSGANEQFF. Here the CDR3 DNA reads TGTGCCAGCAGCCTTAAGACTAGCGGGGCCAATGAGCAGTTCTTC. The chain combines TRBV9 with TRBJ2-1; 11 bases are a match to TRBD2. Germline V gene sequence: CDR1 SGDLS, CDR2 YYNGEE. V lost 4 bases, J lost 6 bases, and 6 bases stayed unmatched. The CDR3 is made up of 15 amino acids.

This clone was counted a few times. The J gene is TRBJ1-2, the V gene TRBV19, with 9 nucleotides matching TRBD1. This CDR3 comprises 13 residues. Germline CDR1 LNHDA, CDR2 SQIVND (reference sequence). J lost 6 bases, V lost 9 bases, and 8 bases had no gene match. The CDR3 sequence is CASGDREKHGYTF. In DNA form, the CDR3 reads TGTGCCAGCGGGGACAGGGAAAAACATGGCTACACCTTC.

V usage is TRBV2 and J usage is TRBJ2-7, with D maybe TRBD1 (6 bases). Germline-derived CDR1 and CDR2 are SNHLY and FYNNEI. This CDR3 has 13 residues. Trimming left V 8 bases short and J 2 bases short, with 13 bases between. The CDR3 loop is CASETGRTYEQYF. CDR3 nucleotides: TGTGCCAGCGAGACAGGTCGAACCTACGAGCAGTACTTC. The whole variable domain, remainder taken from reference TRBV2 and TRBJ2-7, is EPEVTQTPSHQVTQMGQEVILRCVPISNHLYFYWYRQILGQKVEFLVSFYNNEISEKSEIFDDQFSVERPDGSNFTLKIRSTKLEDSAMYFCASETGRTYEQYFGPGTRLTVT.

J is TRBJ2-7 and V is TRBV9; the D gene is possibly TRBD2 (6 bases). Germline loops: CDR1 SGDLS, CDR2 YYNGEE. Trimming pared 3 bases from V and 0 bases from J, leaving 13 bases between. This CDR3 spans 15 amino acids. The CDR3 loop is CASSEGLGGSYEQYF. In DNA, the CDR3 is TGTGCCAGCAGCGAGGGTTTGGGGGGCTCCTACGAGCAGTACTTC.

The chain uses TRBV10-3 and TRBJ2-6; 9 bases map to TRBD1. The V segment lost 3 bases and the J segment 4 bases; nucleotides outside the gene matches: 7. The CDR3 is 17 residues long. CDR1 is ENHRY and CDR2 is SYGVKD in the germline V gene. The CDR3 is CAISDPQGARGANVLTF. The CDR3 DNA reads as TGTGCCATCAGTGACCCACAGGGGGCGCGAGGGGCCAACGTCCTGACTTTC.

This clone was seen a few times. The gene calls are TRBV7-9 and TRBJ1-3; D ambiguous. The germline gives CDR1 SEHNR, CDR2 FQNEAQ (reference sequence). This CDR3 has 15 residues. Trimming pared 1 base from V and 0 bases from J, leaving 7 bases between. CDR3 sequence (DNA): TGTGCCAGCAGCTTAGGGGCAGCCTCTGGAAACACCATATATTTT. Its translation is CASSLGAASGNTIYF.

In nucleotides, the CDR3 is TGTGCCAGCAGCAATAGGGACAGCCCTACAGATACGCAGTATTTT. It is translated as CASSNRDSPTDTQYF. The gene calls are TRBV3-1 (or the pseudogene TRBV3-2) and TRBJ2-3; 7 bases agree with TRBD1. Germline loops: CDR1 LGHDT, CDR2 YNNKEL (reference sequence). This CDR3 spans 15 amino acids. V was clipped by 5 bases and J by 3 bases; unmatched bases: 8.

CDR3 DNA: TGCGCCAGCAGCCAGACCGGGACAGCGAACACTGAAGCTTTCTTT. Translation: CASSQTGTANTEAFF. V usage is TRBV4-1 and J usage is TRBJ1-1; 7 bases line up with TRBD1. Per germline, CDR1 MGHRA and CDR2 YSYEKL. V gave up 3 bases and J gave up 1 base; unmatched junction bases: 5. The CDR3 loop spans 15 amino acids.

The CDR3, as DNA: TGTGCCAGCAGCTTCGGGACTCCCCAAGAGACCCAGTACTTC. As protein: CASSFGTPQETQYF. The chain couples TRBV5-6 to TRBJ2-5; a possible D gene is TRBD2 (6 bases). The CDR3 totals 14 residues. V lost 2 bases and J lost 1, with 9 bases in between. Per germline, CDR1 SGHDT and CDR2 YYEEEE.

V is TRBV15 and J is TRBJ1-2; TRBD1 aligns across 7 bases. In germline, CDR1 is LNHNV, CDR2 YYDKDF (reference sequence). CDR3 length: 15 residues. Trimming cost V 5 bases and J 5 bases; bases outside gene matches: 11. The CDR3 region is CATSGDSPLSYGYTF. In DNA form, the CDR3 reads TGTGCCACCAGCGGGGACAGCCCTCTATCATATGGCTACACCTTC.

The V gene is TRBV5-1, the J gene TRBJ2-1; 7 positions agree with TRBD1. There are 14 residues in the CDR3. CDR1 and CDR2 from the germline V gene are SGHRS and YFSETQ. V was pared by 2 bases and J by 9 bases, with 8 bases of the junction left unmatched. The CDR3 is CASSLRGLSFEQFF. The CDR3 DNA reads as TGCGCCAGCAGCTTAAGGGGGCTGTCTTTTGAGCAGTTCTTC. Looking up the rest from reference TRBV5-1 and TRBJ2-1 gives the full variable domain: KAGVTQTPRYLIKTRGQQVTLSCSPISGHRSVSWYQQTPGQGLQFLFEYFSETQRNKGNFPGRFSGRQFSNSRSEMNVSTLELGDSALYLCASSLRGLSFEQFFGPGTRLTVL.

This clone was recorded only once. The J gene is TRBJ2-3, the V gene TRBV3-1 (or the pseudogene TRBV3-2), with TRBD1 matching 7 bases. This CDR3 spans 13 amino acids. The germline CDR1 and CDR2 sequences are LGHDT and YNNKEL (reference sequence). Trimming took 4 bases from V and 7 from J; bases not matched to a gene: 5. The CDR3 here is CASSLKQGNTQYF. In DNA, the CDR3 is TGTGCCAGCAGCCTCAAACAGGGGAATACGCAGTATTTT.

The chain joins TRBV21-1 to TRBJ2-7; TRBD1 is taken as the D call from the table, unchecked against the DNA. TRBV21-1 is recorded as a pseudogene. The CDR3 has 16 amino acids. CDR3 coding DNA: TGTGCCAGCAGCAAGCCCGTGGACAGTGAACCCTACGAGCAGTACTTC. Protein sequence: CASSKPVDSEPYEQYF.

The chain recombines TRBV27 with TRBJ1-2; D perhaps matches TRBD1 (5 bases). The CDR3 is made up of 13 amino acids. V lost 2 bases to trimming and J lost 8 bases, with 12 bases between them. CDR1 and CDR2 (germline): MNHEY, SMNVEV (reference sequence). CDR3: CASSLVRDRGYTF. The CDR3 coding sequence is TGTGCCAGCAGTTTAGTCAGGGATCGCGGCTACACCTTC.

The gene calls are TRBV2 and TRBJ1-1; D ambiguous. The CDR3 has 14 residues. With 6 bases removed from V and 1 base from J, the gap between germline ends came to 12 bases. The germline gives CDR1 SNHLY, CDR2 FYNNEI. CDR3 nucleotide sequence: TGTGCCAGCAGGGTCGATAGAGGGAACACTGAAGCTTTCTTT. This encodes CASRVDRGNTEAFF. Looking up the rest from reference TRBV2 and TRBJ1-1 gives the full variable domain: EPEVTQTPSHQVTQMGQEVILRCVPISNHLYFYWYRQILGQKVEFLVSFYNNEISEKSEIFDDQFSVERPDGSNFTLKIRSTKLEDSAMYFCASRVDRGNTEAFFGQGTRLTVV.

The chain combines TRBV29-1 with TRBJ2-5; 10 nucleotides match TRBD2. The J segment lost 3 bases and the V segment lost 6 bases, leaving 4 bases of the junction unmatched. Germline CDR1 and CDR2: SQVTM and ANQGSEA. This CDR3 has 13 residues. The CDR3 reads CSVSAGGEETQYF. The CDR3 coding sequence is TGCAGCGTCTCAGCGGGGGGGGAAGAGACCCAGTACTTC.

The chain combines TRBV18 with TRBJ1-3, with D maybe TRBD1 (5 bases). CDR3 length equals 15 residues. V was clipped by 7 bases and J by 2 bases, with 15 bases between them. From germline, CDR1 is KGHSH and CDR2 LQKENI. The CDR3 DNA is TGTGCCAGCTTAACGACAGTTCGGACTGGAAACACCATATATTTT. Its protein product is CASLTTVRTGNTIYF.

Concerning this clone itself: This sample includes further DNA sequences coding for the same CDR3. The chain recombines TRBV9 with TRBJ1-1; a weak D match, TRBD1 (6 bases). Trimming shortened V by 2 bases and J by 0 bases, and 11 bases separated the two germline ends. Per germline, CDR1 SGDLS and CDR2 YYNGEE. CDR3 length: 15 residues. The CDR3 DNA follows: TGTGCCAGCAGCGTCTTACAGGGAATGAACACTGAAGCTTTCTTT. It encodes CASSVLQGMNTEAFF.

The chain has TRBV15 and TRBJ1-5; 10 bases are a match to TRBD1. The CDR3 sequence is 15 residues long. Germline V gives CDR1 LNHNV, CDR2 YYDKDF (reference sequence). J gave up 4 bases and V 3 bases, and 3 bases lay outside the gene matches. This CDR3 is CATSRDRGLNQPQHF. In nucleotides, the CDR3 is TGTGCCACCAGCAGGGACAGGGGGTTAAATCAGCCCCAGCATTTT.

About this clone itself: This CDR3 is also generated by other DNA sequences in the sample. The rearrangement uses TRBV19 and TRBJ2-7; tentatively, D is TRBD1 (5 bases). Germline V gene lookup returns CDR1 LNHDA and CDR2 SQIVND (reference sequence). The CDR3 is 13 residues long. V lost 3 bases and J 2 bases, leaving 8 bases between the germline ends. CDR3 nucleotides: TGTGCCAGTAGTATCCAAGGGGCCTACGAGCAGTACTTC. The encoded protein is CASSIQGAYEQYF.

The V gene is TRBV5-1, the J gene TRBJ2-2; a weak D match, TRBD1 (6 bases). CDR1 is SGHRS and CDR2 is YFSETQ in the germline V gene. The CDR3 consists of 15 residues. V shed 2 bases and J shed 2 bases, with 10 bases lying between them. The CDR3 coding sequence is TGCGCCAGCAGCTTTCAACAGGGAAACACCGGGGAGCTGTTTTTT. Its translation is CASSFQQGNTGELFF.

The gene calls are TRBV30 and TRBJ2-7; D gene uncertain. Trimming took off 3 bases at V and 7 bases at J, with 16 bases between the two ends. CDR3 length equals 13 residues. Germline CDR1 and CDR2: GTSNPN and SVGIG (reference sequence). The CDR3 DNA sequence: TGTGCCTGGAGAGAGCCCCCCCGGTGGGAGCAGTACTTC. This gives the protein CAWREPPRWEQYF.

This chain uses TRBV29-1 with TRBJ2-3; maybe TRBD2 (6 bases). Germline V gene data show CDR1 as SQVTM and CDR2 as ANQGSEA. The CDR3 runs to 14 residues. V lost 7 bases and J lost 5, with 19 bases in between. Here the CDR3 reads CSAGLQLRRDTQYF. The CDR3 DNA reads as TGCAGCGCGGGACTCCAATTACGGAGAGATACGCAGTATTTT.

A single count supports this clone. CDR3 in amino acids: CGSRPGQISPLHF. In nucleotides, the CDR3 is TGTGGATCCCGACCGGGACAGATTTCACCCCTCCACTTT. V and J are TRBV28 and TRBJ1-6, with 7 bases matching TRBD1. Germline V gene sequence: CDR1 MDHEN, CDR2 SYDVKM. The length of the CDR3 is 13 residues.

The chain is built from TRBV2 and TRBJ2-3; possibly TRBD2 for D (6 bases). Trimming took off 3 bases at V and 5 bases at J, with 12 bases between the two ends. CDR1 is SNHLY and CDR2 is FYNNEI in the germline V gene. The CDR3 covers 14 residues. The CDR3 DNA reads TGTGCCAGCAGTGACGGCGGGGCCCAAGATACGCAGTATTTT. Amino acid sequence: CASSDGGAQDTQYF.

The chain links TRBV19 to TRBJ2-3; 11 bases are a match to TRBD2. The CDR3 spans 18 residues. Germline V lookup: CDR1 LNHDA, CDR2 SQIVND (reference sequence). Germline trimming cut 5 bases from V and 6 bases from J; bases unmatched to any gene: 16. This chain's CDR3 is CASSDAVLAGGVRDTQYF. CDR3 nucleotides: TGTGCCAGTAGTGACGCCGTCCTAGCGGGGGGTGTTCGGGATACGCAGTATTTT.

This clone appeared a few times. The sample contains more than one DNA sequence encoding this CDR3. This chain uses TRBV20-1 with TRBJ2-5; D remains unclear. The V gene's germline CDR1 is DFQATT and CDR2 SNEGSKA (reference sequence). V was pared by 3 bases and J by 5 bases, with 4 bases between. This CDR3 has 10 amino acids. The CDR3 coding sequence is TGCAGTGCTAGGCGGGAGACCCAGTACTTC. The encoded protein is CSARRETQYF.